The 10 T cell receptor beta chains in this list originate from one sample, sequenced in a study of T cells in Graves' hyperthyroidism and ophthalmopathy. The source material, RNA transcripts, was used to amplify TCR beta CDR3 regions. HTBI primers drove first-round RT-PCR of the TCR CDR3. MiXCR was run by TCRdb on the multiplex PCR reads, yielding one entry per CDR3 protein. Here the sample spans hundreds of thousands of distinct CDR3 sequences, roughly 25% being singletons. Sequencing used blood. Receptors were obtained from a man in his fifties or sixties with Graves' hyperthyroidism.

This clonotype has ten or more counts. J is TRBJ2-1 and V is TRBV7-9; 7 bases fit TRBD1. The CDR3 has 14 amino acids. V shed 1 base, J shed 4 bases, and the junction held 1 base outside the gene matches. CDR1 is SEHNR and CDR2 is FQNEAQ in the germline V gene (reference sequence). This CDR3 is CASSLVTGYNEQFF. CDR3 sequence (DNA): TGTGCCAGCAGCTTAGTGACAGGGTACAATGAGCAGTTCTTC.

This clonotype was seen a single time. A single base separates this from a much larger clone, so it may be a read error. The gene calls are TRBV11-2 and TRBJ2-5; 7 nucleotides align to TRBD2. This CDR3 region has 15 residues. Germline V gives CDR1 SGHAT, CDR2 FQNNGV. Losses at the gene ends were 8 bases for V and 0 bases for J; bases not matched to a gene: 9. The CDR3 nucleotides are TGTGCCAGCTGCCCTCGACTAGCAAACCAAGAGACCCAGTACTTC. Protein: CASCPRLANQETQYF. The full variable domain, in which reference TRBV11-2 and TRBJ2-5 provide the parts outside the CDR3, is EAGVAQSPRYKIIEKRQSVAFWCNPISGHATLYWYQQILGQGPKLLIQFQNNGVVDDSQLPKDRFSAERLKGVDSTLKIQPAKLEDSAVYLCASCPRLANQETQYFGPGTRLLVL.

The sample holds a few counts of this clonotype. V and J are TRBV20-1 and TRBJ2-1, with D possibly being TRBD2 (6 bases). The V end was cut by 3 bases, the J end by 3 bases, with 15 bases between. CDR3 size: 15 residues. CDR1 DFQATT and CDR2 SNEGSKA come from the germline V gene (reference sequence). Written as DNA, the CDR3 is TGCAGTGCTAGGTCCCCCACCGGGAGCTACAATGAGCAGTTCTTC. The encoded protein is CSARSPTGSYNEQFF.

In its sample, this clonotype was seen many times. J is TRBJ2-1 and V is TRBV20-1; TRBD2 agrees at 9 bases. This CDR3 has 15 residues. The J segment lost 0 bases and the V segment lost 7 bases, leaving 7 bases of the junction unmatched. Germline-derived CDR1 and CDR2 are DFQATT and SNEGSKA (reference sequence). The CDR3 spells CSGTSDPSSYNEQFF. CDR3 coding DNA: TGCAGTGGGACTAGCGACCCGAGCTCCTACAATGAGCAGTTCTTC.

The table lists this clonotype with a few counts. CDR3 amino acids: CSASDSGTGVNQPQHF. Written as DNA, the CDR3 is TGCAGTGCTAGCGATTCCGGGACAGGGGTCAATCAGCCCCAGCATTTT. The chain uses TRBV20-1 and TRBJ1-5, with 10 bases that match TRBD1. The germline V gene encodes CDR1 DFQATT and CDR2 SNEGSKA (reference sequence). The length of the CDR3 is 16 residues. V shed 3 bases and J 3 bases; nucleotides not matched to a gene: 8.

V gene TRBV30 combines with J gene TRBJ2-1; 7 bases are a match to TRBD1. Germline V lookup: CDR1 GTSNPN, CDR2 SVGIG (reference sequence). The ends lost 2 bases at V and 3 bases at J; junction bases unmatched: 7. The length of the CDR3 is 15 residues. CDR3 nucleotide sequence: TGTGCCTGGAGTAGGGGGCAACCGGGCTACAATGAGCAGTTCTTC. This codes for CAWSRGQPGYNEQFF.

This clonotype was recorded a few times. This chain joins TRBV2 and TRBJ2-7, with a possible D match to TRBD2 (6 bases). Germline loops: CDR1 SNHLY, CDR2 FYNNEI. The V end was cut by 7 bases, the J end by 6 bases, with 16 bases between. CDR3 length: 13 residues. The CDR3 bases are TGTGCCAGCACTGAGGAGGGGATTAGCGAGCAGTACTTC. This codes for CASTEEGISEQYF.

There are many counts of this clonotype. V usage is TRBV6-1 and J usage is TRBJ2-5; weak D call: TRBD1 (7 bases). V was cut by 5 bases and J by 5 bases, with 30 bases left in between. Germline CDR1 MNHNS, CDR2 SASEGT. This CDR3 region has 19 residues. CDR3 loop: CASSFKPAAQGWEEETQYF. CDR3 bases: TGTGCCAGCAGTTTCAAACCCGCTGCACAGGGGTGGGAGGAGGAGACCCAGTACTTC.

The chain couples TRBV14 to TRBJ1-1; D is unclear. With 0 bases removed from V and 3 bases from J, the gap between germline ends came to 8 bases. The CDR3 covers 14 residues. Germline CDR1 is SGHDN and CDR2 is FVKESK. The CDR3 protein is CASSQDPGYTEAFF. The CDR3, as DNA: TGTGCCAGCAGCCAAGATCCTGGGTACACTGAAGCTTTCTTT.

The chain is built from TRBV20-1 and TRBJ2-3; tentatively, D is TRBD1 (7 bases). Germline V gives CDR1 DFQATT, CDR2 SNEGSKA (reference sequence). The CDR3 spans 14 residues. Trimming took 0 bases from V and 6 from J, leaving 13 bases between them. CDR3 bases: TGCAGTGCTAGAGAATGGGCAGGGGGGGATACGCAGTATTTT. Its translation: CSAREWAGGDTQYF.